The 26 T cell receptor beta chains below all came from one sample that was sequenced in a study of blood T cell repertoires in COVID-19. Produced via immunoSEQ multiplex PCR; TCRdb's table is partial and in-frame only. The repertoire holds fewer than 350,000 clones, with approximately 86% as singletons. Source material: PBMCs or T cells enriched from blood (not recorded which). All receptors come from a woman between 40 and 50 years old with acute COVID-19.

CDR3 residues: CASSRGGSGTGELFF. DNA of the CDR3: TGTGCCAGCAGCCGGGGGGGGAGTGGCACCGGGGAGCTGTTTTTT. The chain has TRBV4-2 and TRBJ2-2; 7 nucleotides match TRBD2. Germline V gives CDR1 LGHNA, CDR2 YNFKEQ. This CDR3 spans 15 amino acids. The trim removed 4 bases at V and 4 bases at J, leaving 6 bases unmatched.

This clone was detected a few times. The genes are TRBV16 and TRBJ2-5, with 7 bases matching TRBD2. The trim removed 1 base at V and 4 bases at J, leaving 9 bases unmatched. CDR1 is KGHSY and CDR2 is FQNENV in the germline V gene. CDR3 length: 16 amino acids. The CDR3 here is CASSQFREEGTETQYF. CDR3 DNA sequence: TGTGCCAGCAGCCAATTCCGGGAGGAAGGGACAGAGACCCAGTACTTC.

There are a few counts of this clone. V gene TRBV7-3 combines with J gene TRBJ2-1; 10 bases align to TRBD1. J was trimmed by 7 bases and V by 3 bases; bases with no gene match: 6. Looked up from germline, CDR1 is SGHTA and CDR2 is FQGTGA. The CDR3 has 15 residues. CDR3 residues: CASSFDRGQWNEQFF. Here the CDR3 DNA reads TGTGCCAGCAGCTTCGACAGGGGGCAGTGGAATGAGCAGTTCTTC.

This chain connects TRBV5-6 to TRBJ2-1, with TRBD1 as a possible D gene (6 bases). Germline V gene sequence: CDR1 SGHDT, CDR2 YYEEEE. Trimming removed 1 base from V and 5 bases from J, with 10 bases in between. CDR3 length: 14 residues. CDR3 amino acids: CASSLLSGDNEQFF. The CDR3 DNA follows: TGTGCCAGCAGCTTGTTATCAGGGGACAATGAGCAGTTCTTC.

This sequence joins TRBV18 and TRBJ1-2; possible D gene TRBD1, 6 bases. This CDR3 contains 13 residues. Trimming left V 5 bases short and J 5 bases short, with 12 bases between. In germline, CDR1 is KGHSH, CDR2 LQKENI. The CDR3 protein is CASSTTRGYGYTF. The CDR3 DNA reads TGTGCCAGCTCAACCACCAGGGGATATGGCTACACCTTC.

This clone has only one observation. The chain recombines TRBV25-1 with TRBJ2-1; no reliable D call. CDR1 and CDR2 from the germline V gene are MGHDK and SYGVNS. CDR3 length: 14 amino acids. Trimming took 2 bases from V and 2 from J, leaving 7 bases between them. In DNA form, the CDR3 reads TGTGCCAGCAGTGAAACTATAGCCTACAATGAGCAGTTCTTC. Amino acids: CASSETIAYNEQFF.

The J gene is TRBJ2-7, the V gene TRBV5-6, with D possibly matching TRBD2 (5 bases). Germline V lookup: CDR1 SGHDT, CDR2 YYEEEE. V was shortened by 0 bases and J by 1 base, with 14 bases between the two germline ends. The CDR3 runs to 16 residues. CDR3 loop: CASSLDRLAPSYEQYF. CDR3 sequence (DNA): TGTGCCAGCAGCTTGGATCGGCTAGCACCTTCCTACGAGCAGTACTTC. Using reference TRBV5-6 and TRBJ2-7 for the parts outside the CDR3, the full variable domain is DAGVTQSPTHLIKTRGQQVTLRCSPKSGHDTVSWYQQALGQGPQFIFQYYEEEERQRGNFPDRFSGHQFPNYSSELNVNALLLGDSALYLCASSLDRLAPSYEQYFGPGTRLTVT.

The chain carries TRBV9 and TRBJ2-7; the match to TRBD1 covers 8 bases. CDR3 length: 15 amino acids. The germline gives CDR1 SGDLS, CDR2 YYNGEE. V was clipped by 0 bases and J by 1 base; unmatched bases: 3. CDR3 DNA: TGTGCCAGCAGCGTAGCGACAGGGGCATCCTACGAGCAGTACTTC. As protein: CASSVATGASYEQYF.

The chain combines TRBV9 with TRBJ1-5; weak D call: TRBD1 (5 bases). Germline V gene lookup returns CDR1 SGDLS and CDR2 YYNGEE. Trimming cost V 1 base and J 5 bases, with 10 bases left between them. The CDR3 loop spans 14 amino acids. CDR3: CASSVFPGDQPQHF. The CDR3 nucleotides are TGTGCCAGCAGCGTATTTCCGGGGGATCAGCCCCAGCATTTT. Combining the CDR3 with reference TRBV9 and TRBJ1-5 gives the whole variable domain DSGVTQTPKHLITATGQRVTLRCSPRSGDLSVYWYQQSLDQGLQFLIQYYNGEERAKGNILERFSAQQFPDLHSELNLSSLELGDSALYFCASSVFPGDQPQHFGDGTRLSIL.

The chain couples TRBV2 to TRBJ2-3; the match to TRBD2 covers 14 bases. CDR3 length equals 17 residues. CDR1 and CDR2 from the germline V gene are SNHLY and FYNNEI. J lost 2 bases, V lost 4 bases, and 5 bases had no gene match. The CDR3, as DNA: TGTGCCAGCAGTGTAGGGACTAGCGGGAGATCCACAGATACGCAGTATTTT. Translation: CASSVGTSGRSTDTQYF.

J is TRBJ2-2 and V is TRBV4-1; 11 nucleotides line up with TRBD2. Germline CDR1 reads MGHRA; CDR2 reads YSYEKL. The J segment lost 6 bases and the V segment lost 1 base, leaving 1 base of the junction unmatched. This CDR3 region has 15 residues. This CDR3 reads CASSQGLAGSGELFF. CDR3 DNA: TGCGCCAGCAGCCAAGGACTAGCGGGATCCGGGGAGCTGTTTTTT.

V usage is TRBV2 and J usage is TRBJ2-7; perhaps TRBD1 as D (5 bases). Germline CDR1 and CDR2: SNHLY and FYNNEI. V lost 8 bases and J lost 2, with 13 bases in between. The CDR3 has 13 amino acids. The DNA for the CDR3 is TGTGCCAGCGGGGTTACAGGTCCCTACGAGCAGTACTTC. It specifies CASGVTGPYEQYF.

This chain's CDR3 is CASSLPPWGAYGYTF. The CDR3 nucleotides read TGTGCCAGCAGTTTACCACCTTGGGGAGCCTATGGCTACACCTTC. The chain has TRBV28 and TRBJ1-2; D uncertain. Germline-derived CDR1 and CDR2 are MDHEN and SYDVKM. The V end lost 2 bases, the J end lost 4 bases, and 14 bases lay between the germline ends. The CDR3 consists of 15 residues.

This clone has more than one count but fewer than ten. The chain has TRBV7-2 and TRBJ2-7; 9 bases are a match to TRBD2. This CDR3 is built from 15 residues. V trimming: 1 base; J trimming: 3 bases; junction bases outside the gene matches: 4. The germline V gene has CDR1 SGHTA and CDR2 FQGNSA. The CDR3 region is CASSLVAGENYEQYF. The DNA of the CDR3 is TGTGCCAGCAGCTTAGTAGCGGGAGAAAACTACGAGCAGTACTTC.

This chain links TRBV5-1 with TRBJ2-7; TRBD2 might be the D (5 bases). The CDR3 totals 15 residues. CDR1 and CDR2 from the germline V gene are SGHRS and YFSETQ. V was cut by 0 bases and J by 0 bases, with 10 bases left in between. CDR3 bases: TGCGCCAGCAGCTTGGCCGGGGTACACTCCTACGAGCAGTACTTC. This gives the protein CASSLAGVHSYEQYF.

V and J are TRBV19 and TRBJ1-5, with a possible D match to TRBD1 (5 bases). CDR1 is LNHDA and CDR2 is SQIVND in the germline V gene (reference sequence). The CDR3 has 16 residues. Trimming pared 6 bases from V and 2 bases from J, leaving 17 bases between. The CDR3 loop reads CASSSGGGARNQPQHF. The CDR3 DNA reads TGTGCCAGTAGCTCCGGGGGTGGCGCCCGCAATCAGCCCCAGCATTTT.

The CDR3 loop reads CASRSGQGGEAFF. CDR3 DNA: TGTGCCAGCAGGTCGGGACAGGGGGGGGAAGCTTTCTTT. J is TRBJ1-1 and V is TRBV6-5; 11 positions agree with TRBD1. V dropped 6 bases and J dropped 8; count of bases not matched to a gene: 5. The CDR3 covers 13 residues. Germline CDR1 is MNHEY and CDR2 is SVGAGI.

V and J are TRBV4-1 and TRBJ1-2; 9 bases map to TRBD1. CDR3 length: 16 residues. Germline V gene sequence: CDR1 MGHRA, CDR2 YSYEKL. V was clipped by 4 bases and J by 4 bases; unmatched bases: 10. CDR3 coding DNA: TGCGCCAGCAGCCTCGACGGACAGGGGTCTGTCTATGGCTACACCTTC. Protein sequence: CASSLDGQGSVYGYTF.

This chain connects TRBV4-2 to TRBJ1-1; TRBD1 matches at 10 bases. V gave up 4 bases and J gave up 4 bases; unmatched junction bases: 0. Germline V gives CDR1 LGHNA, CDR2 YNFKEQ. The CDR3 runs 13 residues. The CDR3 DNA is TGTGCCAGCAGCCGGGACAGGGGCACTGAAGCTTTCTTT. This codes for CASSRDRGTEAFF.

The V gene is TRBV10-3, the J gene TRBJ2-7; 7 positions match TRBD2. The CDR3 runs 16 residues. With V trimmed by 3 bases and J by 4 bases, 12 bases remained unmatched. Germline V gives CDR1 ENHRY, CDR2 SYGVKD. DNA for the CDR3: TGTGCCATCAGTGACGGCGGGACTATAAGGGATTACGAGCAGTACTTC. It specifies CAISDGGTIRDYEQYF.

V and J are TRBV5-1 and TRBJ2-1; 7 bases are a match to TRBD2. V was clipped by 4 bases and J by 8 bases; unmatched bases: 15. From germline, CDR1 is SGHRS and CDR2 YFSETQ. The CDR3 runs 16 residues. CDR3 sequence (DNA): TGCGCCAGCAGCGAGAGGGAGGGCCAACTGAACCATGAGCAGTTCTTC. Translation: CASSEREGQLNHEQFF.

The V and J genes are TRBV19 and TRBJ1-2; no definite D call. CDR1 and CDR2 (germline): LNHDA, SQIVND (reference sequence). V gave up 6 bases and J gave up 4 bases, with 9 bases separating them. The CDR3 consists of 12 residues. CDR3 residues: CASRANPYGYTF. The CDR3 DNA reads TGTGCCAGTAGAGCAAATCCCTATGGCTACACCTTC.

The CDR3 is CASSDRGFYGYTF. The CDR3, as DNA: TGTGCCAGCAGCGACAGGGGGTTCTATGGCTACACCTTC. V is TRBV5-6 and J is TRBJ1-2, with 9 positions matching TRBD1. V shed 4 bases, J shed 4 bases, and the junction held 2 bases outside the gene matches. This CDR3 has 13 amino acids. Looked up from germline, CDR1 is SGHDT and CDR2 is YYEEEE.

V gene TRBV11-1 combines with J gene TRBJ2-2; TRBD1 is a possible D gene (5 bases). This CDR3 has 15 residues. V was pared by 3 bases and J by 6 bases, with 14 bases between. Germline V CDR1 and CDR2: SGHAT, FQDESV (reference sequence). CDR3 bases: TGTGCCAGCAGCTTGATTAAGGGGATGGCCGGGGAGCTGTTTTTT. This codes for CASSLIKGMAGELFF.

J is TRBJ2-1 and V is TRBV28; 14 bases line up with TRBD2. Germline V gene lookup returns CDR1 MDHEN and CDR2 SYDVKM. The CDR3 sequence is 17 residues long. V dropped 6 bases and J dropped 6; count of bases not matched to a gene: 10. The CDR3 region has the DNA TGTGCCAGCAGGCGACTAGCGGGAGGGCGGGGTAGCAATGAGCAGTTCTTC. Protein sequence: CASRRLAGGRGSNEQFF.

The V and J genes are TRBV4-1 and TRBJ2-1; TRBD1 aligns across 7 bases. V lost 1 base, J lost 0 bases, and 6 bases stayed unmatched. Germline assignment: CDR1 MGHRA and CDR2 YSYEKL. The CDR3 is 17 amino acids. The CDR3 DNA sequence: TGCGCCAGCAGCCAAGGACAGGGCAGTTCCTCCTACAATGAGCAGTTCTTC. Its protein product is CASSQGQGSSSYNEQFF.